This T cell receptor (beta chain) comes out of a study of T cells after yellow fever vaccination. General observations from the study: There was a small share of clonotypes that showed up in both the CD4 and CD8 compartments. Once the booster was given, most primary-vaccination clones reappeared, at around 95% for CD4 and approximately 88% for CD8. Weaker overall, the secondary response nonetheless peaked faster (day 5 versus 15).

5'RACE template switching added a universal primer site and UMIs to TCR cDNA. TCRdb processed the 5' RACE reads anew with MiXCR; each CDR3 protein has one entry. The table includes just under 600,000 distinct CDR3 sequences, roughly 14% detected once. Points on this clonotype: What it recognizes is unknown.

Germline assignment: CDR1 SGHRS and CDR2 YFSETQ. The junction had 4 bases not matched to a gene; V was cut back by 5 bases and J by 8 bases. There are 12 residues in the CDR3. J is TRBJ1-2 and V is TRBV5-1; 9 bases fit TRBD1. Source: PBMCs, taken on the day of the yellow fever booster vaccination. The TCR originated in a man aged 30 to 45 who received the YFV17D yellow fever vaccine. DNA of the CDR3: TGCGCCAGCAGGTCCGGGACAGGGGGCTACACCTTC. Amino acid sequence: CASRSGTGGYTF.